This T cell receptor beta chain came from a study of T cell repertoires in cytomegalovirus infection (dated by TCRdb to the late 2010s). The study in broad terms: Alongside well-studied HLA-B-restricted epitopes, the peptide stimulations were aimed at recently identified HLA-C-restricted CMV epitopes, whose presentation resists viral immunomodulation. The HLA type of each donor mattered for the analysis, because public TCR beta signatures pointed to carriage of CMV infection along with the matching HLA type.

This specimen's treatment or condition label, interpreted: in vitro stimulation with specific CMV peptide epitopes to enrich CMV-specific T cells. This clonotype was counted a few times. This clone's antigen is unknown. Per-nucleotide qualities are absent, and no much larger clonotype sits a single base away. V lost 3 bases and J lost 5 bases; the stretch between them is 17 bases long. CDR1 and CDR2 are drawn from the germline V gene (reference sequence): SEHNR, FQNEAQ. From the cysteine through the phenylalanine, the CDR3 covers 16 amino acids. Only CDR3 DNA is held: 48 bases, read in frame from base 1. What the authors observed across the whole study: In both this cohort and an independent cohort of approximately 350 donors, the cumulative frequency of public TCR beta family members distinguished carriers of CMV infection plus the relevant HLA type. The ex vivo response was dominated by HLA-C-restricted CMV-specific TCR beta clonotypes, which also provided the single most frequent clonotype in two of eight donors.

Sequencer: Illumina HiSeq 1500. TCRdb cleaned the public reads at Q25 with fastp, built clones with MiXCR and kept in-frame beta chains. When rows share a CDR3 protein, they turn into one entry using the most common DNA and genes. For this sample there are about 920,000 distinct CDR3 sequences; approximately 30% appear just once. The ten largest account for around an eighth of the sample. The material was cultured CD8+ T cells from PBMCs, obtained from culture after CMV antigen stimulation. This TCR was recovered from a human donor in good health (CMV status not recorded). Some clones in this sample may be carry-over from other donors' samples. The chain employs TRBV7-9 and TRBJ1-5; the D gene assignment is ambiguous. The DNA sequence follows: TGTGCCAGCAGCTTTACAGATTTTAGATACGATCAGCCCCAGCATTTT. It translates to CASSFTDFRYDQPQHF. With all but the CDR3 taken from the reference TRBV7-9 and TRBJ1-5 genes, the full variable domain is: DTGVSQNPRHKITKRGQNVTFRCDPISEHNRLYWYRQTLGQGPEFLTYFQNEAQLEKSRLLSDRFSAERPKGSFSTLEIQRTEQGDSAMYLCASSFTDFRYDQPQHFGDGTRLSIL.